Listed below are T cell receptor beta chains from one sample, sequenced in a study of shared clonotypes between healthy human individuals. Sequencing used immunoSEQ multiplex PCR; TCRdb keeps in-frame clones, though not all of them. The sample has approximately 2,000,000 clones; 93% are singletons. The sequenced material came from naive CD8+ T cells from PBMCs. All receptors derive from a man aged 18 to 35 in good health. Some clones in this sample may be carry-over from other donors' samples. The CDR3 runs from the conserved cysteine through the conserved F or W. Fields, in order: CDR3 DNA, CDR3 protein, D gene, J gene, clone size, V gene. The D gene is left open where the match is weak. Not all rows give a size; the values are once, few, many and, for expanded clones, a class.

CDR3nt: TGCGCCAGCAGCCCTATGTCCGGGGAGCTGTTTTTT
CDR3aa: CASSPMSGELFF
d_gene: .
j_gene: TRBJ2-2
abundance: .
v_gene: TRBV4-1

CDR3nt: TGTGCCAGCAGCCTTACCGGGACGGAATATGGCTACACCTTC
CDR3aa: CASSLTGTEYGYTF
d_gene: .
j_gene: TRBJ1-2
abundance: .
v_gene: TRBV5-5

CDR3nt: TGTGCCAGCAGTTTATCCGGGGGAGGTACTGAAGCTTTCTTT
CDR3aa: CASSLSGGGTEAFF
d_gene: .
j_gene: TRBJ1-1
abundance: .
v_gene: TRBV27

CDR3nt: TGTGCCAGCAAGGACCGACGTAGGAAATCCCTCCACTTT
CDR3aa: CASKDRRRKSLHF
d_gene: .
j_gene: TRBJ1-6
abundance: .
v_gene: TRBV11-2

CDR3nt: TGTGCCAGCAGTGAAATGGGCCAGACCGGGGAGCTGTTTTTT
CDR3aa: CASSEMGQTGELFF
d_gene: .
j_gene: TRBJ2-2
abundance: .
v_gene: TRBV6-1

CDR3nt: TGTGCCTGGGAGGGATGGGGCGGGGCCAATGAGCAGTTCTTC
CDR3aa: CAWEGWGGANEQFF
d_gene: TRBD2
j_gene: TRBJ2-1
abundance: .
v_gene: TRBV5-4

CDR3nt: TGCGCCAGCAGCTTGACTCGAGAGCAGTACTTC
CDR3aa: CASSLTREQYF
d_gene: .
j_gene: TRBJ2-7
abundance: .
v_gene: TRBV5-1

CDR3nt: TGTGCCAGCAGCCCAATCCGTGGCAGGGGCCCCTACGAGCAGTACTTC
CDR3aa: CASSPIRGRGPYEQYF
d_gene: .
j_gene: TRBJ2-7
abundance: once
v_gene: TRBV11-2

CDR3nt: TGCGCCAGCAGCCCCCCGGTACAGGGATTGTCTAATCAGCCCCAGCATTTT
CDR3aa: CASSPPVQGLSNQPQHF
d_gene: .
j_gene: TRBJ1-5
abundance: .
v_gene: TRBV4-1

CDR3nt: TGTGCCAGCAGCTTCATGACTAGCGGGAGCTCCTACAATGAGCAGTTCTTC
CDR3aa: CASSFMTSGSSYNEQFF
d_gene: TRBD2
j_gene: TRBJ2-1
abundance: once
v_gene: TRBV11-2

CDR3nt: TGTGCCAGCAGCCCGGGGGGAAGATACGAGCAGTACTTC
CDR3aa: CASSPGGRYEQYF
d_gene: TRBD2
j_gene: TRBJ2-7
abundance: .
v_gene: TRBV7-2

CDR3nt: TGTGCCAGCAGCCAGCCCACCGACAGCCGACTGAATGAAGCTTTCTTT
CDR3aa: CASSQPTDSRLNEAFF
d_gene: .
j_gene: TRBJ1-1
abundance: .
v_gene: TRBV4-2

CDR3nt: TGCGCCAGCAGCATGACTAGCGGGGACTCCTACGAGCAGTACTTC
CDR3aa: CASSMTSGDSYEQYF
d_gene: TRBD2
j_gene: TRBJ2-7
abundance: .
v_gene: TRBV5-1

CDR3nt: TGTGCCAGCAGTTACCGCCTAGCGGACACCTACAATGAGCAGTTCTTC
CDR3aa: CASSYRLADTYNEQFF
d_gene: TRBD2
j_gene: TRBJ2-1
abundance: .
v_gene: TRBV6-5

CDR3nt: TGTGCCAGCAGTCAAATTGGACAGGGGCGTGAGCAGTACTTC
CDR3aa: CASSQIGQGREQYF
d_gene: TRBD1
j_gene: TRBJ2-7
abundance: .
v_gene: TRBV27

CDR3nt: TGTGCCAGCAGCTTGGACCCGGGGGCCCAGTACTTC
CDR3aa: CASSLDPGAQYF
d_gene: .
j_gene: TRBJ2-5
abundance: .
v_gene: TRBV5-4

CDR3nt: TGTGCCAGCAGCCGGACACCTTCCTACGAGCAGTACTTC
CDR3aa: CASSRTPSYEQYF
d_gene: .
j_gene: TRBJ2-7
abundance: .
v_gene: TRBV27